Here is one T cell receptor (beta chain) with its context. Its antigen is not identified. This sample stems from a study of T cell responses to AZD1222 COVID-19 vaccine. Study-wide points: Mostly white British, mostly female donors; authors suggested clonal diversity may be underestimated.

Sequencing used immunoSEQ multiplex PCR; TCRdb keeps in-frame clones, though not all of them. The table includes 120,000 or so clones, just over 85% detected once. V dropped 3 bases and J dropped 0; count of bases not matched to a gene: 8. Per the germline V gene, CDR1 is SGHRS and CDR2 is YFSETQ. The CDR3 has 17 amino acids. Sequenced material: peripheral blood, taken on day 0 of MenACWY control vaccination. The source of this sequence is an adult in good health. The V and J genes are TRBV5-1 and TRBJ1-4; 7 positions agree with TRBD1. CDR3 protein: CASSSTRRGSTNEKLFF. CDR3 nucleotide sequence: TGCGCCAGCAGCTCCACTCGCAGGGGGTCAACTAATGAAAAACTGTTTTTT.